This TCR beta chain was retrieved from a study of shared T cell receptors in the human thymus. The CDR3 spans 14 residues. Unmatched junction bases numbered 4, after V lost 2 bases and J lost 4 bases. Germline V CDR1 and CDR2: SGHRS, YFSETQ. TCRdb keeps only in-frame clones here, not all; method: immunoSEQ multiplex PCR. The table records hundreds of thousands of clones, roughly 90% of them present only once. These same records also appear under a second study, on human thymus T cells. That work states: Donation was from healthy Finnish infants who were having corrective surgery that addressed congenital heart defects. Thymus was obtained from resections taken during corrective heart surgery. Repertoires sampled from thymus and blood appeared biased in V and J gene usage.

This TCR was sampled from a boy under two years old with a congenital heart defect. What was sequenced was thymocytes. This chain uses TRBV5-1 with TRBJ2-7, with 9 bases fitting TRBD1. CDR3 region: CASSLGTGKYEQYF. The DNA for the CDR3 is TGCGCCAGCAGCTTAGGGACAGGGAAGTACGAGCAGTACTTC.